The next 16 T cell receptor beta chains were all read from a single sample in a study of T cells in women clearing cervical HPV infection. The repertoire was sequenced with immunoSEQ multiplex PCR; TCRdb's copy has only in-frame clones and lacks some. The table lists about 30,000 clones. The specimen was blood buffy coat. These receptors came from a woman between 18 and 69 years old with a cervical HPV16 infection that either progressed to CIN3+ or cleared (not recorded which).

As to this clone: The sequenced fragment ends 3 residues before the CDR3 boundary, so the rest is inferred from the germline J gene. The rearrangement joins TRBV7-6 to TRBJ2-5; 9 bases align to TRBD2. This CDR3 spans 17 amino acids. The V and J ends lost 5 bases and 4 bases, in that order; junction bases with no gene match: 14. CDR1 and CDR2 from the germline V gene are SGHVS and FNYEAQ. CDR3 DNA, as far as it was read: TGTGCCAGCAGCCCCCAGCAGCGGGGGGCCTTGGGAGAGACC. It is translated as CASSPQQRGALGET. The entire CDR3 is CASSPQQRGALGETQYF.

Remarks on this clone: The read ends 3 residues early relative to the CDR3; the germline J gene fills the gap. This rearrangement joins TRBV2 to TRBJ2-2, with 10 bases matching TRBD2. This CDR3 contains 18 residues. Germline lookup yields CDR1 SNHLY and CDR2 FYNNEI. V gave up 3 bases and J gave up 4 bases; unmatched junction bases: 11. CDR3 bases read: TGTGCCAGCAGTGATCTTAGCGGGGGGTTCCGCGCCACCGGGGAG. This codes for CASSDLSGGFRATGE. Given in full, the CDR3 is CASSDLSGGFRATGELFF.

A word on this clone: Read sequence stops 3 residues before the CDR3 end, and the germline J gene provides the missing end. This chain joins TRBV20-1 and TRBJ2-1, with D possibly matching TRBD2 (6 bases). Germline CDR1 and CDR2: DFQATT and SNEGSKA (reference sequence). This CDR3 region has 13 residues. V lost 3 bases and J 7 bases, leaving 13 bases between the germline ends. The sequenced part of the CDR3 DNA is TGCAGTGCTAGCCCGGGGGTGGTGAATGAG. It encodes CSASPGVVNE. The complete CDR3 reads CSASPGVVNEQFF.

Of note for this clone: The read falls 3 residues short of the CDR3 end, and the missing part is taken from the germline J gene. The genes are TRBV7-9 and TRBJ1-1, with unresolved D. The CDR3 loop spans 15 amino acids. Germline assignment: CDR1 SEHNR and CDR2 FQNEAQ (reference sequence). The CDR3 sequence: CASSLVISSTDTAFF. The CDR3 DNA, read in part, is TGTGCCAGCAGCTTAGTTATTTCTAGCACAGATACG.

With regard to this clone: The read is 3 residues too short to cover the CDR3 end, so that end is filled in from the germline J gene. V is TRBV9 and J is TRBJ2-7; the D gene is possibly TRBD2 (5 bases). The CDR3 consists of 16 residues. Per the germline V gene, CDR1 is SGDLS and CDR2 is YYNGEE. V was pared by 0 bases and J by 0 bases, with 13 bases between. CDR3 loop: CASSVEPSKASYEQYF. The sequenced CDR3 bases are TGTGCCAGCAGCGTAGAACCTAGCAAGGCCTCCTACGAG. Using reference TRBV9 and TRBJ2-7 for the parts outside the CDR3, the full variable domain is DSGVTQTPKHLITATGQRVTLRCSPRSGDLSVYWYQQSLDQGLQFLIQYYNGEERAKGNILERFSAQQFPDLHSELNLSSLELGDSALYFCASSVEPSKASYEQYFGPGTRLTVT.

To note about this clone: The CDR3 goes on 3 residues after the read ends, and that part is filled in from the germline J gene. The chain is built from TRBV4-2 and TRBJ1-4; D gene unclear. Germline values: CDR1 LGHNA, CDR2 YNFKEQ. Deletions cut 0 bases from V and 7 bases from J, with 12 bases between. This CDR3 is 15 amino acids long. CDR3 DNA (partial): TGTGCCAGCAGCCAAGATCGGGGAGGGAGTGAAAAA. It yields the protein CASSQDRGGSEK. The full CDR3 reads CASSQDRGGSEKLFF.

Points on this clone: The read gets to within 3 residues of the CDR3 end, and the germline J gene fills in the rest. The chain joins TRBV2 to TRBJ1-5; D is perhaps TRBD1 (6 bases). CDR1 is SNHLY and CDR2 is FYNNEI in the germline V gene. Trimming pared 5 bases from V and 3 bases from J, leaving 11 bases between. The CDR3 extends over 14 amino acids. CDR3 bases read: TGTGCCAGCAGTTACGGGACACTCAATCAGCCC. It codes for CASSYGTLNQP. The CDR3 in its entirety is CASSYGTLNQPQHF.

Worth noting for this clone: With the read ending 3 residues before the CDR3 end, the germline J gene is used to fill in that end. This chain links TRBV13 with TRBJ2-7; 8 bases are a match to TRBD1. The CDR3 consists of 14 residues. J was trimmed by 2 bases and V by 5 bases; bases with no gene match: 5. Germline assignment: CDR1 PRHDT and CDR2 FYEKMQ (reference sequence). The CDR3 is CASSRDRSPYEQYF. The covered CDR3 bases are TGTGCCAGCAGCCGGGACAGGAGCCCCTACGAG.

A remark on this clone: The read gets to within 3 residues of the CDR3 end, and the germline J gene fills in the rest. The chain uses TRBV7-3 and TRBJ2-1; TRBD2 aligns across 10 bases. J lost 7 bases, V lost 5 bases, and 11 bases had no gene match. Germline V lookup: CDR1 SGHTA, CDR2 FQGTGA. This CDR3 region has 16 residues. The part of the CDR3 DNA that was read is TGTGCCAGCAGCCCAGGGAGCGGGGGGGGGAAGAATGAG. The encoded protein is CASSPGSGGGKNE. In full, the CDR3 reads CASSPGSGGGKNEQFF. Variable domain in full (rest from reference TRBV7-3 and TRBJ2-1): GAGVSQTPSNKVTEKGKYVELRCDPISGHTALYWYRQSLGQGPEFLIYFQGTGAADDSGLPNDRFFAVRPEGSVSTLKIQRTERGDSAVYLCASSPGSGGGKNEQFFGPGTRLTVL.

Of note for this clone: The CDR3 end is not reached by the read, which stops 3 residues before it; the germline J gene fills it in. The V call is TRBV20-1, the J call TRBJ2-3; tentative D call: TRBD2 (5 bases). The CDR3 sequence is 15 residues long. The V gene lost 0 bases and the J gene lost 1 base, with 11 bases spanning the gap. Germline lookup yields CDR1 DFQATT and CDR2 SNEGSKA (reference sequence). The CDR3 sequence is CSARDRDYRTDTQYF. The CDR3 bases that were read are TGCAGTGCTAGAGATCGCGACTACCGCACAGATACG.

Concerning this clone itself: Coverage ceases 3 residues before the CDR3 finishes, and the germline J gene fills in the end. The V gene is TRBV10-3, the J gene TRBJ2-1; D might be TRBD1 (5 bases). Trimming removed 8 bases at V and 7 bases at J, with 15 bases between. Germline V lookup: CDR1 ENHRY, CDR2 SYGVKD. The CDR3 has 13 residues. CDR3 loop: CAIWTRGPNEQFF. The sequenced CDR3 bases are TGTGCCATCTGGACAAGGGGTCCGAATGAG.

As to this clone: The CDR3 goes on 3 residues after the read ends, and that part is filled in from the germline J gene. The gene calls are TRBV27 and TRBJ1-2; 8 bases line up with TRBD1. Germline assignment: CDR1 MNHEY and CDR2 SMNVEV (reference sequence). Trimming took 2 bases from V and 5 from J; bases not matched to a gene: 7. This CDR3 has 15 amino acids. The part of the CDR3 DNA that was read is TGTGCCAGCAGTTTAGTGCCTCAGGGGGCTTATGGC. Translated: CASSLVPQGAYG. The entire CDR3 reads CASSLVPQGAYGYTF.

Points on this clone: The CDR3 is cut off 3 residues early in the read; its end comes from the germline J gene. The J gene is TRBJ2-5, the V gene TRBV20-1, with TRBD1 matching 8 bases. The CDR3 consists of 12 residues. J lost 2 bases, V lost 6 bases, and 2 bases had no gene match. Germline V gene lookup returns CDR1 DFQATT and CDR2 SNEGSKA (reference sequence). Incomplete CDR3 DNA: TGCAGTGCGAGGACAGGGCAAGAGACC. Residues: CSARTGQET. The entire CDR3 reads CSARTGQETQYF.

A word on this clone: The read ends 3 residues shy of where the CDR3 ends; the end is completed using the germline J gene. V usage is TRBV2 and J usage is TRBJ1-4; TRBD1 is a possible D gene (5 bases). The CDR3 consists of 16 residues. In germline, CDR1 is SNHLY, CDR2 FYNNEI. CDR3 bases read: TGTGCCAGCACCGAGGAGGGACTGGCCAGGGCAGGGAAA. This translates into CASTEEGLARAGK. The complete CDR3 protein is CASTEEGLARAGKLFF.

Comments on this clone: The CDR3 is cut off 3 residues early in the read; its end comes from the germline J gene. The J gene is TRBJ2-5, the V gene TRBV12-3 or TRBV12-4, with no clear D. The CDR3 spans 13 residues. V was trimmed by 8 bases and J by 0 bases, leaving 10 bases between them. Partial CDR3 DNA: TGTGCCAGCCGGGTAACAAACCAAGAGACC. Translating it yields CASRVTNQET. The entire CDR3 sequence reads CASRVTNQETQYF.

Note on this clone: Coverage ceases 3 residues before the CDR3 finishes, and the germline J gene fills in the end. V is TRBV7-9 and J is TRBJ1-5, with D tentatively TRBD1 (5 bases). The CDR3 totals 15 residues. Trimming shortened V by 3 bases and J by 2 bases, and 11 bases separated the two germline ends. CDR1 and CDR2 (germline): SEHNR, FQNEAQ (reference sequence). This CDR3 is CASSLGGYGNQPQHF. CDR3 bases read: TGTGCCAGCAGCTTGGGGGGTTACGGCAATCAGCCC.